The T cell receptor beta chain described here comes from a study of blood T cell repertoires in COVID-19. Study information: Collection of acute and convalescent COVID-19 samples took place in the United States, Italy and Spain. PBMCs, B-cell-depleted T cells, or T cells were the source of the cDNA or gDNA that made up the material.

The CDR3 is made up of 14 amino acids. The V end lost 5 bases, the J end lost 1 base, and 8 bases lay between the germline ends. Germline values: CDR1 SEHNR, CDR2 FQNEAQ (reference sequence). As processed by the authors: Amplification from reference gene primers served as the basis for estimated nucleated cell counts. The assay was immunoSEQ multiplex PCR, and TCRdb's table has in-frame clones only and misses some. From that table come the V and J calls and clone size; the DNA was used to work out D and trimming. This table has approximately 180,000 clones, 70% to 90% appearing once. The J gene is TRBJ2-2, the V gene TRBV7-9; possibly TRBD1 for D (5 bases). The origin of this receptor is a man aged 35 to 55 with active or convalescent COVID-19. The sequenced sample was peripheral blood. The chain's CDR3 is CASSRGQNTGELFF. The DNA for the CDR3 is TGTGCCAGCAGCCGCGGACAGAACACCGGGGAGCTGTTTTTT.